This TCR beta chain was recorded in a study of T cells in tumors after PD-1 blockade. About the study: Each patient got pembrolizumab 200 mg every 3 weeks or cemiplimab 350 mg every 2 weeks. A subset received ongoing vismodegib 150 mg daily alongside anti-PD-1 therapy.

The count of this clone is one. TCRdb's table, derived via immunoSEQ multiplex PCR, lists solely in-frame clones and lacks some. The sample has some 66,000 clones, approximately 79% seen once. This CDR3 is 14 amino acids long. Germline-derived CDR1 and CDR2 are LGHNA and YNFKEQ. The V end lost 0 bases, the J end lost 5 bases, and 10 bases lay between the germline ends. The chain recombines TRBV4-2 with TRBJ2-5, with D hard to call. The sequence was collected from a human donor with basal cell carcinoma. The source was PBMCs, collected after anti-PD-1 treatment. CDR3 in DNA: TGTGCCAGCAGCCAAGAATCGGGCGGTGAGACCCAGTACTTC. It encodes CASSQESGGETQYF.